The clone carrying this TCR beta chain showed up just once. This entry belongs to a study of shared clonotypes between healthy human individuals. Germline V gene data show CDR1 as SGHRS and CDR2 as YFSETQ. The length of the CDR3 is 15 residues. The J segment lost 4 bases and the V segment lost 4 bases, leaving 7 bases of the junction unmatched. CD4+ cells were split into CD45RA+ naive and CD45RA-negative memory subsets. Repertoires were generated with immunoSEQ multiplex PCR, while TCRdb's copy carries only in-frame clones and drops some. The table includes approximately 2,300,000 clones, about 90% detected once.

Sequences were obtained from naive CD4+ T cells from PBMCs. Subset in this sample: CD45RA+ positively selected. This TCR came from a young man in good health. Some clones in this sample may be carry-over from other donors' samples. This chain connects TRBV5-1 to TRBJ2-1; TRBD1 agrees at 8 bases. The CDR3 sequence: CASSAGTGGYNEQFF. The CDR3 bases are TGCGCCAGCAGCGCCGGGACAGGAGGGTACAATGAGCAGTTCTTC.